Listed here are 5 T cell receptor beta chains from one sample, sequenced in a study of CD8+ T cells in alopecia areata (dated 2018 in TCRdb). Libraries came from the immunoSEQ multiplex PCR assay. For TCR sequencing, RNA was extracted from every sample and reverse transcribed into cDNA to serve as template. TCRdb mirrors the immuneACCESS table, restricted to in-frame sequences. Some clones are absent from its copies; in checked studies, under half trace to an unresolved V gene, and the reason for the others is unknown. In this sample the table shows under 300,000 clones, 67% of which occur a single time. Approximately 1.2% of the sample comes from the top ten. This sample's time point label indicates: baseline before oral tofacitinib. The material sequenced was CD4+ T cells sorted from blood, taken at week 0. The origin of the receptors is a human donor with alopecia areata.

The chain has TRBV29-1 and TRBJ2-3; weak D call: TRBD1 (6 bases). The CDR3 runs to 13 residues. V lost 7 bases and J 6 bases, leaving 17 bases between the germline ends. CDR1 is SQVTM, CDR2 ANQGSEA, per germline. The CDR3 loop is CSAAANRADTQYF. The DNA of the CDR3 is TGCAGCGCCGCCGCGAACAGGGCTGATACGCAGTATTTT.

This chain joins TRBV29-1 and TRBJ1-2, with D possibly TRBD1 on 6 matching bases. The CDR3 is 12 amino acids. Germline CDR1 and CDR2: SQVTM and ANQGSEA. Trimming took off 4 bases at V and 8 bases at J, with 14 bases between the two ends. The CDR3 DNA reads TGCAGCGTTGCCTGGCGGGGGGCGGGCTACACCTTC. This sequence encodes CSVAWRGAGYTF.

The sample holds many counts of this clone. The rearrangement joins TRBV18 to TRBJ2-7; 7 bases align to TRBD2. The germline V gene encodes CDR1 KGHSH and CDR2 LQKENI. V shed 0 bases, J shed 3 bases, and the junction held 8 bases outside the gene matches. This CDR3 contains 16 residues. CDR3 sequence: CASSPPGTSELYEQYF. CDR3 sequence (DNA): TGTGCCAGCTCACCACCGGGTACTAGCGAGCTCTACGAGCAGTACTTC.

V is TRBV30 and J is TRBJ2-2; D is perhaps TRBD2 (5 bases). V lost 3 bases, J lost 7 bases, and 15 bases lay in between. This CDR3 spans 14 amino acids. Germline V lookup: CDR1 GTSNPN, CDR2 SVGIG (reference sequence). This chain's CDR3 is CAWSGTWTVGELFF. CDR3 DNA: TGTGCCTGGAGCGGCACGTGGACTGTCGGGGAGCTGTTTTTT.

This clone was detected a few times. This chain uses TRBV7-3 with TRBJ1-6; no reliable D call. The CDR3 sequence is 13 residues long. Trimming removed 5 bases at V and 0 bases at J, with 2 bases between. CDR1 is SGHTA and CDR2 is FQGTGA in the germline V gene. Here the CDR3 reads CASSSSYNSPLHF. The CDR3 DNA sequence: TGTGCCAGCAGCAGCTCCTATAATTCACCCCTCCACTTT.